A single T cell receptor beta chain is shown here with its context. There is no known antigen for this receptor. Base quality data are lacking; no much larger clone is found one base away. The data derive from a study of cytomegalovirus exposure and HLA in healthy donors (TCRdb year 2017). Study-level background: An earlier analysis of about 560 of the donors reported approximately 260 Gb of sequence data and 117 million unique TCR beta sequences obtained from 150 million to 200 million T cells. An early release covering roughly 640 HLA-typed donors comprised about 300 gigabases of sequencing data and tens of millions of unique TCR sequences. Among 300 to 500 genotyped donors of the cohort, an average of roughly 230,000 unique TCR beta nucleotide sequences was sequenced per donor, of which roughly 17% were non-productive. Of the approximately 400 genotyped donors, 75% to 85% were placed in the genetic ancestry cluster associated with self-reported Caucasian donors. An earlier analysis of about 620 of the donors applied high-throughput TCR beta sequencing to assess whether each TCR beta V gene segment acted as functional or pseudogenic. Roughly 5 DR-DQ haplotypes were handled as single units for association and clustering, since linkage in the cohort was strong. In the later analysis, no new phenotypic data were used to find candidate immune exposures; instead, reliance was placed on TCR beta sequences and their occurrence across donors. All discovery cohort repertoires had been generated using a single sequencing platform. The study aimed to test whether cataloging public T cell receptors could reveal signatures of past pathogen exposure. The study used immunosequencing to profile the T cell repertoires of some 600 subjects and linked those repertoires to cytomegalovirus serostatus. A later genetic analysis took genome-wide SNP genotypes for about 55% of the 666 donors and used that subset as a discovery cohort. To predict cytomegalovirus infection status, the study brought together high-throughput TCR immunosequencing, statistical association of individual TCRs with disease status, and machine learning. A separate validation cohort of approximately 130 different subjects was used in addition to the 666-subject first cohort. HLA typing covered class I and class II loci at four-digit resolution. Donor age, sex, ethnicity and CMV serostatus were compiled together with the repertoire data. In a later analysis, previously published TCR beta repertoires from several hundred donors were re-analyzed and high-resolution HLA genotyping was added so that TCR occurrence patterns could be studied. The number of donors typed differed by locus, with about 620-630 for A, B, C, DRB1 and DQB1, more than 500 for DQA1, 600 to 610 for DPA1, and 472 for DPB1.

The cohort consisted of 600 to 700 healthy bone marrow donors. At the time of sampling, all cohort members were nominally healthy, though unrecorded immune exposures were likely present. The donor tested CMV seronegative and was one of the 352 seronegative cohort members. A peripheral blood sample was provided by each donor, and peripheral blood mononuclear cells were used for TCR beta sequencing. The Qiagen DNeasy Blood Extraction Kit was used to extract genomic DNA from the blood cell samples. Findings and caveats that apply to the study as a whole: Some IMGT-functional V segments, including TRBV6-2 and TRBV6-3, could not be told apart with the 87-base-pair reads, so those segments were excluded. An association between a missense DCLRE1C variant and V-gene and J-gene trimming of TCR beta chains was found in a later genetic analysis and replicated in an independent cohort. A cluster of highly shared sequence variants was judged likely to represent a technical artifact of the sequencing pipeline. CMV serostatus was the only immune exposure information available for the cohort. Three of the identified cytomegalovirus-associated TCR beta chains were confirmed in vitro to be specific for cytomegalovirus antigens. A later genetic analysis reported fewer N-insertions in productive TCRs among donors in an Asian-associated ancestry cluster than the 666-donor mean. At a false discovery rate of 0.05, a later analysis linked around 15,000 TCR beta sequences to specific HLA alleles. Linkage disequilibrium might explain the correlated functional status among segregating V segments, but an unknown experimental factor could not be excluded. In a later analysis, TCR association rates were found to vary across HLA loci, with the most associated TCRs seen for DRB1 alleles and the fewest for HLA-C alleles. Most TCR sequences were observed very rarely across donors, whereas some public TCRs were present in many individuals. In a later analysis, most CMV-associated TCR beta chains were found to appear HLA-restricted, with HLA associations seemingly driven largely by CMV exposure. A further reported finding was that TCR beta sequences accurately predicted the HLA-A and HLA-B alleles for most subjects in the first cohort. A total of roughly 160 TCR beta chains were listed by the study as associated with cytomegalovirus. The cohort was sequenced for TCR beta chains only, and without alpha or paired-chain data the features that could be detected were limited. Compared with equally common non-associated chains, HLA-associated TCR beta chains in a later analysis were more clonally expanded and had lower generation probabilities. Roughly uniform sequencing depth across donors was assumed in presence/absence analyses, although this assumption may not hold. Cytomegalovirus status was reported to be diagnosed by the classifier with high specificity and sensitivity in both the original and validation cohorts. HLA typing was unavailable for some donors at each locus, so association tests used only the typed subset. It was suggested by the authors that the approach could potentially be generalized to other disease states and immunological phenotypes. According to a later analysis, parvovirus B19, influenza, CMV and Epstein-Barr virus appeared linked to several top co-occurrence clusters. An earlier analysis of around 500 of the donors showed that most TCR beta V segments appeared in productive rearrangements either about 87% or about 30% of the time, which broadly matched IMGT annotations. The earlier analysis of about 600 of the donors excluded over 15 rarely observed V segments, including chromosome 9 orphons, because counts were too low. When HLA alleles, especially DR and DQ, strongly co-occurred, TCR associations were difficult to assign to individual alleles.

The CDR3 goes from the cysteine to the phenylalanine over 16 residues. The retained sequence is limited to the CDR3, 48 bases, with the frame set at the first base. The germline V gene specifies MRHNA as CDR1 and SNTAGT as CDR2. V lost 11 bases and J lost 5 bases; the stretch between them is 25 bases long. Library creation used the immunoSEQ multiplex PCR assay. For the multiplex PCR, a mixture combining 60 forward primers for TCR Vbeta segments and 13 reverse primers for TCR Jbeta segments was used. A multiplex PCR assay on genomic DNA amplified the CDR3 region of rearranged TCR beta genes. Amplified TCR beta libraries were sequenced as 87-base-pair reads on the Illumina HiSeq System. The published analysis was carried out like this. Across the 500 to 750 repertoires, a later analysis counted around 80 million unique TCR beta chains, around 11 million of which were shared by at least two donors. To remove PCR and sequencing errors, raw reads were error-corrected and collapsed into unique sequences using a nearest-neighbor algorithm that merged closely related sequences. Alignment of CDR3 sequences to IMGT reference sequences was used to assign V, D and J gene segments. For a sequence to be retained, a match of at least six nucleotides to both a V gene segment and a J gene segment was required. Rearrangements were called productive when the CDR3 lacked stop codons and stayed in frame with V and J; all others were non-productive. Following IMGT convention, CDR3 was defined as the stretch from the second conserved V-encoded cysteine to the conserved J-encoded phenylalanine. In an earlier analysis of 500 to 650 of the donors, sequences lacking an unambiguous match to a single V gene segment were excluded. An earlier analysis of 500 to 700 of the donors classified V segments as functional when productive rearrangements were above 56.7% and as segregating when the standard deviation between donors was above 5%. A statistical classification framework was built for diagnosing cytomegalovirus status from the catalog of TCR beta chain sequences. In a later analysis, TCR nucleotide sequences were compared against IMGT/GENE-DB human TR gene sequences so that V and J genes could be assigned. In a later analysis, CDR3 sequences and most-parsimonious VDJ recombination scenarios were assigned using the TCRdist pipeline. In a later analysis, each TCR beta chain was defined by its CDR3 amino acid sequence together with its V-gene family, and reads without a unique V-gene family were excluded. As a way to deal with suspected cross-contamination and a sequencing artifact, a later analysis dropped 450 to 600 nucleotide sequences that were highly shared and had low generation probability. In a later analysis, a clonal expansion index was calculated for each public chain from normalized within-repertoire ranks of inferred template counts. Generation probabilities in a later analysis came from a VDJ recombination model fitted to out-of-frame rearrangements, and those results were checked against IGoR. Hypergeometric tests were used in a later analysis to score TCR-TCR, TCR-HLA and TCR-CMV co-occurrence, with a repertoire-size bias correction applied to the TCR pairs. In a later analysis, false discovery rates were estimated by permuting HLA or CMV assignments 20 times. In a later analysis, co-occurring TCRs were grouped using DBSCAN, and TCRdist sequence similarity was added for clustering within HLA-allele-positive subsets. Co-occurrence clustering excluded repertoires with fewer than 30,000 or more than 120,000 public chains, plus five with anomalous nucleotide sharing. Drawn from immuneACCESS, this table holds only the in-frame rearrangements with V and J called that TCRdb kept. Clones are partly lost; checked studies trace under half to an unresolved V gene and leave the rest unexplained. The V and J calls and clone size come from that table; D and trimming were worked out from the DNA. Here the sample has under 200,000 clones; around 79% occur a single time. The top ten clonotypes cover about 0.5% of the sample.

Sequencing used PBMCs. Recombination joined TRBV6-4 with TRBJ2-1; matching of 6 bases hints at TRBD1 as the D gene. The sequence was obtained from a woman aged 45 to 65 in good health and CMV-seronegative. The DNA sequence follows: TGTGCCGGGGGCCCCAGCGGTTTCGGGTGCCACAATGAGCAGTTCTTC. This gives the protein CAGGPSGFGCHNEQFF.